This T cell receptor (beta chain) comes out of a study of CD8 T cells in ankylosing spondylitis. Trimming shortened V by 2 bases and J by 1 base, and 9 bases separated the two germline ends. This CDR3 contains 15 residues. Points from the study as a whole: A motif in TCR beta, a set of several highly homologous variants, appeared characteristic of ankylosing spondylitis blood.

This clonotype was seen ten or more times. Its antigen is still unknown. TCRdb redid the calling of the 5' RACE reads with MiXCR, one entry per CDR3 protein. The repertoire holds approximately 540,000 distinct CDR3 sequences, with more than 9.5% as singletons. Sequencing was done on a sample of blood, either unsorted or a sorted T cell fraction (not recorded which). This chain joins TRBV12-3 or TRBV12-4 and TRBJ1-3; D is unclear. This receptor was obtained from a male donor with ankylosing spondylitis. The CDR3 is CASSLYPTSGNTIYF. DNA of the CDR3: TGTGCCAGCAGTTTATATCCAACTTCTGGAAACACCATATATTTT.